This T cell receptor beta chain was captured by sequencing in a study of shared clonotypes between healthy human individuals. As for this clone: Antigen: not known. Different DNA sequences within this sample yield the same CDR3.

Study outcomes and limitations: Among the subsets, naive ones generally showed larger estimated richness than memory ones. Rarefaction analysis demonstrated incomplete sorted-subset sequencing notwithstanding large depth.

CDR3 size: 14 residues. Between the trimmed V and J ends, which lost 2 bases and 2 bases, there was a span of 9 bases. The V gene's germline CDR1 is WNHNN and CDR2 SYGVQD (reference sequence). Profiled with immunoSEQ multiplex PCR; TCRdb holds only in-frame clones, not every one. Seen here are 2 million to 2.5 million clones, under 97% observed once, and the top ten hold approximately 0.13%. This receptor was identified in a man younger than 35 in good health. The chain joins TRBV10-1 to TRBJ2-5, with TRBD2 as a possible D gene (5 bases). The sequencing sample was made of naive CD4+ T cells sorted from blood. Subset denoted: CD45RA+ positively selected. The CDR3 nucleotides read TGCGCCAGCAGTGAGGGTGGGAGTCAAGAGACCCAGTACTTC. Translating gives CASSEGGSQETQYF.